Following are 28 T cell receptor beta chains from one sample sequenced in a study of cytomegalovirus exposure and HLA in healthy donors. PCR was performed using 60 Vbeta and 13 Jbeta primers. Here immunoSEQ multiplex PCR was the method, and the copy in TCRdb shows in-frame clones only, minus some. Of more than 100,000 clones in the sample, approximately 70% were seen once. Sample: PBMCs. The receptors were sampled from a man aged 18 to 29 in good health and CMV-seronegative.

The rearrangement uses TRBV4-1 and TRBJ2-7, with 8 bases aligning to TRBD2. The CDR3 runs 15 residues. Germline assignment: CDR1 MGHRA and CDR2 YSYEKL. Trimming removed 1 base from V and 2 bases from J; junction bases left unmatched: 4. The CDR3 DNA follows: TGCGCCAGCAGCCAAGGCGGGGGGCTAGCCTACGAGCAGTACTTC. It encodes CASSQGGGLAYEQYF.

This clone occurred many times. V and J are TRBV5-6 and TRBJ1-1; perhaps TRBD1 as D (6 bases). CDR3 size: 16 residues. V was pared by 1 base and J by 5 bases, with 18 bases between. CDR1 is SGHDT, CDR2 YYEEEE, per germline. CDR3 sequence (DNA): TGTGCCAGCAGCTTGTGGGGTATCACAGGGCGGACTGAAGCTTTCTTT. Its protein is CASSLWGITGRTEAFF.

J is TRBJ2-3 and V is TRBV7-3, with 7 nucleotides matching TRBD2. This CDR3 is 14 amino acids long. With 2 bases clipped from V and 5 bases from J, the junction kept 4 bases outside the gene matches. In germline, CDR1 is SGHTA, CDR2 FQGTGA. The CDR3 coding sequence is TGTGCCAGCAGCTTAGTAGGCGGGGGAGATACGCAGTATTTT. Translated, it gives CASSLVGGGDTQYF.

The rearrangement uses TRBV27 and TRBJ1-2; TRBD1 agrees at 7 bases. The germline V gene encodes CDR1 MNHEY and CDR2 SMNVEV (reference sequence). V shed 5 bases and J 4 bases; nucleotides not matched to a gene: 7. This CDR3 contains 14 residues. CDR3 sequence reads: CASSPRQGSYGYTF. The CDR3 DNA sequence: TGTGCCAGCAGTCCTCGACAGGGTTCCTATGGCTACACCTTC.

The gene calls are TRBV28 and TRBJ1-5; D unresolved. V was trimmed by 5 bases and J by 2 bases, leaving 10 bases between them. The CDR3 is 14 amino acids. Germline CDR1 and CDR2: MDHEN and SYDVKM. DNA of the CDR3: TGTGCCAGCAGTCCCCCCTCTGGCAATCAGCCCCAGCATTTT. Encoded protein: CASSPPSGNQPQHF.

The chain couples TRBV5-1 to TRBJ2-1; 7 nucleotides agree with TRBD2. The V and J ends lost 9 bases and 3 bases, in that order; junction bases with no gene match: 12. The germline gives CDR1 SGHRS, CDR2 YFSETQ. CDR3 length: 15 residues. CDR3 nucleotide sequence: TGCGCCACCCAACGAGCGGGGAACCTCTACAATGAGCAGTTCTTC. Protein: CATQRAGNLYNEQFF.

As concerns this clone: The junction departs from germline at one end; a sequencing error may be responsible. The CDR3 spells CACRPPPGQVIYGYTF. CDR3 DNA sequence: TGTGCCTGCAGACCTCCTCCGGGACAGGTGATCTATGGCTACACCTTC. The rearrangement links TRBV6-6 to TRBJ1-2; TRBD1 aligns across 8 bases. This CDR3 contains 16 residues. Germline-derived CDR1 and CDR2 are MNHNY and SVGAGI (reference sequence).

The CDR3 is CATSRGARALDEQFF. The CDR3 DNA is TGTGCCACCAGCAGAGGGGCCAGGGCTTTGGATGAGCAGTTCTTC. J is TRBJ2-1 and V is TRBV15; perhaps TRBD1 as D (5 bases). Trimming left V 1 base short and J 8 bases short, with 15 bases between. CDR3 size: 15 residues. CDR1 is LNHNV and CDR2 is YYDKDF in the germline V gene (reference sequence). The full variable domain, in which reference TRBV15 and TRBJ2-1 provide the parts outside the CDR3, is DAMVIQNPRYQVTQFGKPVTLSCSQTLNHNVMYWYQQKSSQAPKLLFHYYDKDFNNEADTPDNFQSRRPNTSFCFLDIRSPGLGDTAMYLCATSRGARALDEQFFGPGTRLTVL.

CDR3 bases: TGTGCCAGCAGCTCCAGGACTAGCGGGGAGCGAGAGACCCAGTACTTC. Translated, it gives CASSSRTSGERETQYF. The rearrangement joins TRBV11-2 to TRBJ2-5; the match to TRBD2 covers 12 bases. Losses at the gene ends were 4 bases for V and 4 bases for J; bases not matched to a gene: 7. Germline loops: CDR1 SGHAT, CDR2 FQNNGV. The CDR3 covers 16 residues.

The V and J genes are TRBV28 and TRBJ1-5; TRBD1 is a possible D gene (6 bases). CDR1 is MDHEN and CDR2 is SYDVKM in the germline V gene. This CDR3 has 15 amino acids. The V and J ends lost 5 bases and 3 bases respectively, with 14 bases between them. CDR3 region: CASSLLTGPNQPQHF. The CDR3 nucleotides are TGTGCCAGCAGTCTACTGACAGGTCCCAATCAGCCCCAGCATTTT.

J is TRBJ1-1 and V is TRBV2; 9 bases fit TRBD1. The CDR3 length is 15 residues. The V and J ends lost 8 bases and 0 bases, in that order; junction bases with no gene match: 7. Germline CDR1 reads SNHLY; CDR2 reads FYNNEI. CDR3 sequence reads: CASRGQGRLNTEAFF. In DNA, the CDR3 is TGTGCCAGCCGGGGACAGGGAAGATTGAACACTGAAGCTTTCTTT.

J is TRBJ2-7 and V is TRBV9; 8 nucleotides match TRBD1. V lost 4 bases and J lost 2; bases outside the gene matches: 5. The CDR3 sequence is 14 residues long. Looked up from germline, CDR1 is SGDLS and CDR2 is YYNGEE. The CDR3 nucleotides read TGTGCCAGCAGCCTTGACAGGGGTCCCTACGAGCAGTACTTC. Translating it yields CASSLDRGPYEQYF.

This chain connects TRBV2 to TRBJ2-5, with 10 nucleotides matching TRBD2. This CDR3 has 17 residues. V shed 3 bases and J 1 base; nucleotides not matched to a gene: 8. Germline lookup yields CDR1 SNHLY and CDR2 FYNNEI. The CDR3 nucleotides read TGTGCCAGCAGTGACCCTAGCGGGAGAAGGGGCCAAGAGACCCAGTACTTC. It specifies CASSDPSGRRGQETQYF.

The gene calls are TRBV10-2 and TRBJ2-3; TRBD2 matches at 12 bases. Trimming removed 5 bases from V and 2 bases from J; junction bases left unmatched: 8. The CDR3 spans 17 residues. The germline V gene encodes CDR1 WSHSY and CDR2 SAAADI. As DNA, the CDR3 is TGCGCCAGCAGTTGGACTAGCGGGGCCTCTTTCACAGATACGCAGTATTTT. It codes for CASSWTSGASFTDTQYF.

Only one count was recorded for this clone. The chain joins TRBV14 to TRBJ2-1, with 7 bases that match TRBD2. J lost 4 bases, V lost 6 bases, and 9 bases had no gene match. The germline V gene has CDR1 SGHDN and CDR2 FVKESK. The CDR3 spans 15 residues. CDR3 coding DNA: TGTGCCAGCAGTAACAGGCTAGCGGTATACAATGAGCAGTTCTTC. Protein sequence: CASSNRLAVYNEQFF. Variable domain in full (rest from reference TRBV14 and TRBJ2-1): EAGVTQFPSHSVIEKGQTVTLRCDPISGHDNLYWYRRVMGKEIKFLLHFVKESKQDESGMPNNRFLAERTGGTYSTLKVQPAELEDSGVYFCASSNRLAVYNEQFFGPGTRLTVL.

The chain couples TRBV10-1 to TRBJ2-7; D remains unclear. The V end was cut by 2 bases, the J end by 2 bases, with 16 bases between. Germline V gene lookup returns CDR1 WNHNN and CDR2 SYGVQD (reference sequence). The CDR3 totals 16 residues. For the CDR3, the DNA is TGCGCCAGCAGTGAGGTATGGCCTGCCAAGACCTACGAGCAGTACTTC. Protein sequence: CASSEVWPAKTYEQYF.

V and J are TRBV2 and TRBJ2-3, with 7 bases that match TRBD2. With 6 bases clipped from V and 2 bases from J, the junction kept 11 bases outside the gene matches. The CDR3 is 16 residues long. The germline gives CDR1 SNHLY, CDR2 FYNNEI. The DNA for the CDR3 is TGTGCCAGCAGAGTCACGGGACTACTTGTCACAGATACGCAGTATTTT. Its protein is CASRVTGLLVTDTQYF.

The J gene is TRBJ2-6, the V gene TRBV11-2; 13 positions agree with TRBD2. V shed 6 bases and J 2 bases; nucleotides not matched to a gene: 10. The CDR3 consists of 19 residues. Germline CDR1 reads SGHAT; CDR2 reads FQNNGV. The CDR3 spells CASRSPPGLAGTGANVLTF. The CDR3 DNA reads TGTGCCAGCAGATCCCCTCCGGGACTAGCGGGAACTGGGGCCAACGTCCTGACTTTC.

The table lists this clone with a few counts. The rearrangement uses TRBV19 and TRBJ1-5; 7 nucleotides agree with TRBD1. CDR3 size: 13 residues. CDR1 and CDR2 (germline): LNHDA, SQIVND (reference sequence). Unmatched junction bases numbered 5, after V lost 5 bases and J lost 7 bases. CDR3 protein: CASSGQGEQPQHF. The CDR3 DNA sequence: TGTGCCAGTAGTGGGCAGGGGGAACAGCCCCAGCATTTT.

This chain uses TRBV27 with TRBJ2-2, with 12 bases fitting TRBD2. V was pared by 3 bases and J by 7 bases, with 6 bases of the junction left unmatched. Looked up from germline, CDR1 is MNHEY and CDR2 is SMNVEV (reference sequence). This CDR3 is 16 amino acids long. CDR3 loop: CASSFPSGGGIGELFF. Here the CDR3 DNA reads TGTGCCAGCAGTTTCCCTAGCGGGGGGGGAATCGGGGAGCTGTTTTTT.

The table lists this clone with a few counts. The chain links TRBV5-6 to TRBJ1-3; TRBD1 is a possible D gene (5 bases). The CDR3 extends over 17 amino acids. The V end lost 0 bases, the J end lost 1 base, and 14 bases lay between the germline ends. Per the germline V gene, CDR1 is SGHDT and CDR2 is YYEEEE. This CDR3 is CASSLEGSSRSGNTIYF. In DNA, the CDR3 is TGTGCCAGCAGCTTGGAGGGGTCTTCGCGTTCTGGAAACACCATATATTTT. Based on the CDR3 plus reference TRBV5-6 and TRBJ1-3, the full variable domain is DAGVTQSPTHLIKTRGQQVTLRCSPKSGHDTVSWYQQALGQGPQFIFQYYEEEERQRGNFPDRFSGHQFPNYSSELNVNALLLGDSALYLCASSLEGSSRSGNTIYFGEGSWLTVV.

This clone was counted only a few times. This chain links TRBV27 with TRBJ2-7; D not certain. Germline CDR1 MNHEY, CDR2 SMNVEV (reference sequence). The V and J ends lost 5 bases and 4 bases respectively, with 12 bases between them. The CDR3 covers 13 residues. The CDR3 here is CASSLTYAYEQYF. In DNA, the CDR3 is TGTGCCAGCAGTCTGACATACGCATACGAGCAGTACTTC.

A few counts support this clone. The gene calls are TRBV14 and TRBJ2-1; 7 nucleotides agree with TRBD2. CDR3 length: 17 amino acids. In germline, CDR1 is SGHDN, CDR2 FVKESK. V was pared by 4 bases and J by 8 bases, with 17 bases of the junction left unmatched. The CDR3 spells CASSLARRTSKLDEQFF. CDR3 coding DNA: TGTGCCAGCAGCCTTGCGCGCCGGACTAGTAAACTGGATGAGCAGTTCTTC.

V and J are TRBV5-4 and TRBJ2-3; D may be TRBD2 (6 bases). V was cut by 0 bases and J by 4 bases, with 6 bases left in between. Germline V gene data show CDR1 as SGHNT and CDR2 as YYREEE (reference sequence). The CDR3 sequence is 13 residues long. CDR3 sequence (DNA): TGTGCCAGCAGCTTGGCGGGGGCAGATACGCAGTATTTT. It yields the protein CASSLAGADTQYF.

This chain uses TRBV4-3 with TRBJ2-6; 9 bases line up with TRBD1. This CDR3 comprises 17 residues. Germline values: CDR1 LGHNA, CDR2 YSLEER. Germline trimming cut 4 bases from V and 2 bases from J; bases unmatched to any gene: 6. This CDR3 is CASSPQGALAGANVLTF. The DNA of the CDR3 is TGCGCCAGCAGCCCACAGGGGGCTCTTGCTGGGGCCAACGTCCTGACTTTC.

The CDR3 sequence: CASSFTARLTGTNEKLFF. CDR3 DNA: TGTGCCAGCAGCTTCACCGCCCGCCTGACAGGGACTAATGAAAAACTGTTTTTT. The rearrangement joins TRBV7-8 to TRBJ1-4, with 7 nucleotides matching TRBD1. This CDR3 comprises 18 residues. V lost 3 bases, J lost 2 bases, and 12 bases stayed unmatched. Per the germline V gene, CDR1 is SGHVS and CDR2 is FQNEAQ.

With regard to this clone: This specimen includes other DNA sequences encoding the same CDR3. The chain uses TRBV29-1 and TRBJ2-7, with 7 bases aligning to TRBD1. V was clipped by 4 bases and J by 3 bases; unmatched bases: 3. From germline, CDR1 is SQVTM and CDR2 ANQGSEA. The CDR3 spans 12 residues. CDR3 nucleotides: TGCAGCGTTGGGGACAGTATCTACGAGCAGTACTTC. Its protein is CSVGDSIYEQYF.

Concerning this clone itself: The germline gene is not matched at one end of the junction; a read error may be the cause. V gene TRBV25-1 combines with J gene TRBJ1-1; D gene unclear. Germline V gene lookup returns CDR1 MGHDK and CDR2 SYGVNS. The CDR3 consists of 11 residues. The CDR3 coding sequence is TGTGCCAGCAGACAGAACACTGAAGTTTTCTTT. Protein sequence: CASRQNTEVFF.